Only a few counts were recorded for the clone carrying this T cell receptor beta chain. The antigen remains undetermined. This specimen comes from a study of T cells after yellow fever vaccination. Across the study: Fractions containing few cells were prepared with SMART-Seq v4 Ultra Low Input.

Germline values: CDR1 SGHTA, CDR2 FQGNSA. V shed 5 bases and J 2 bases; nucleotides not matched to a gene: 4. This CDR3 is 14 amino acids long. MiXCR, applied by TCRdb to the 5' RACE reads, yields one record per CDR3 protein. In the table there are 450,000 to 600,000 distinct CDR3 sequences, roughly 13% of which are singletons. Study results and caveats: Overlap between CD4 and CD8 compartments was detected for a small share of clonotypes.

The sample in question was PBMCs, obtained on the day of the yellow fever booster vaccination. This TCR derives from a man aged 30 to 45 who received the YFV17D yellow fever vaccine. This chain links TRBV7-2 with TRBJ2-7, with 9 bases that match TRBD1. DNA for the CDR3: TGTGCCAGCAGCCGGACAGGGGTCCCCTACGAGCAGTACTTC. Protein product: CASSRTGVPYEQYF.